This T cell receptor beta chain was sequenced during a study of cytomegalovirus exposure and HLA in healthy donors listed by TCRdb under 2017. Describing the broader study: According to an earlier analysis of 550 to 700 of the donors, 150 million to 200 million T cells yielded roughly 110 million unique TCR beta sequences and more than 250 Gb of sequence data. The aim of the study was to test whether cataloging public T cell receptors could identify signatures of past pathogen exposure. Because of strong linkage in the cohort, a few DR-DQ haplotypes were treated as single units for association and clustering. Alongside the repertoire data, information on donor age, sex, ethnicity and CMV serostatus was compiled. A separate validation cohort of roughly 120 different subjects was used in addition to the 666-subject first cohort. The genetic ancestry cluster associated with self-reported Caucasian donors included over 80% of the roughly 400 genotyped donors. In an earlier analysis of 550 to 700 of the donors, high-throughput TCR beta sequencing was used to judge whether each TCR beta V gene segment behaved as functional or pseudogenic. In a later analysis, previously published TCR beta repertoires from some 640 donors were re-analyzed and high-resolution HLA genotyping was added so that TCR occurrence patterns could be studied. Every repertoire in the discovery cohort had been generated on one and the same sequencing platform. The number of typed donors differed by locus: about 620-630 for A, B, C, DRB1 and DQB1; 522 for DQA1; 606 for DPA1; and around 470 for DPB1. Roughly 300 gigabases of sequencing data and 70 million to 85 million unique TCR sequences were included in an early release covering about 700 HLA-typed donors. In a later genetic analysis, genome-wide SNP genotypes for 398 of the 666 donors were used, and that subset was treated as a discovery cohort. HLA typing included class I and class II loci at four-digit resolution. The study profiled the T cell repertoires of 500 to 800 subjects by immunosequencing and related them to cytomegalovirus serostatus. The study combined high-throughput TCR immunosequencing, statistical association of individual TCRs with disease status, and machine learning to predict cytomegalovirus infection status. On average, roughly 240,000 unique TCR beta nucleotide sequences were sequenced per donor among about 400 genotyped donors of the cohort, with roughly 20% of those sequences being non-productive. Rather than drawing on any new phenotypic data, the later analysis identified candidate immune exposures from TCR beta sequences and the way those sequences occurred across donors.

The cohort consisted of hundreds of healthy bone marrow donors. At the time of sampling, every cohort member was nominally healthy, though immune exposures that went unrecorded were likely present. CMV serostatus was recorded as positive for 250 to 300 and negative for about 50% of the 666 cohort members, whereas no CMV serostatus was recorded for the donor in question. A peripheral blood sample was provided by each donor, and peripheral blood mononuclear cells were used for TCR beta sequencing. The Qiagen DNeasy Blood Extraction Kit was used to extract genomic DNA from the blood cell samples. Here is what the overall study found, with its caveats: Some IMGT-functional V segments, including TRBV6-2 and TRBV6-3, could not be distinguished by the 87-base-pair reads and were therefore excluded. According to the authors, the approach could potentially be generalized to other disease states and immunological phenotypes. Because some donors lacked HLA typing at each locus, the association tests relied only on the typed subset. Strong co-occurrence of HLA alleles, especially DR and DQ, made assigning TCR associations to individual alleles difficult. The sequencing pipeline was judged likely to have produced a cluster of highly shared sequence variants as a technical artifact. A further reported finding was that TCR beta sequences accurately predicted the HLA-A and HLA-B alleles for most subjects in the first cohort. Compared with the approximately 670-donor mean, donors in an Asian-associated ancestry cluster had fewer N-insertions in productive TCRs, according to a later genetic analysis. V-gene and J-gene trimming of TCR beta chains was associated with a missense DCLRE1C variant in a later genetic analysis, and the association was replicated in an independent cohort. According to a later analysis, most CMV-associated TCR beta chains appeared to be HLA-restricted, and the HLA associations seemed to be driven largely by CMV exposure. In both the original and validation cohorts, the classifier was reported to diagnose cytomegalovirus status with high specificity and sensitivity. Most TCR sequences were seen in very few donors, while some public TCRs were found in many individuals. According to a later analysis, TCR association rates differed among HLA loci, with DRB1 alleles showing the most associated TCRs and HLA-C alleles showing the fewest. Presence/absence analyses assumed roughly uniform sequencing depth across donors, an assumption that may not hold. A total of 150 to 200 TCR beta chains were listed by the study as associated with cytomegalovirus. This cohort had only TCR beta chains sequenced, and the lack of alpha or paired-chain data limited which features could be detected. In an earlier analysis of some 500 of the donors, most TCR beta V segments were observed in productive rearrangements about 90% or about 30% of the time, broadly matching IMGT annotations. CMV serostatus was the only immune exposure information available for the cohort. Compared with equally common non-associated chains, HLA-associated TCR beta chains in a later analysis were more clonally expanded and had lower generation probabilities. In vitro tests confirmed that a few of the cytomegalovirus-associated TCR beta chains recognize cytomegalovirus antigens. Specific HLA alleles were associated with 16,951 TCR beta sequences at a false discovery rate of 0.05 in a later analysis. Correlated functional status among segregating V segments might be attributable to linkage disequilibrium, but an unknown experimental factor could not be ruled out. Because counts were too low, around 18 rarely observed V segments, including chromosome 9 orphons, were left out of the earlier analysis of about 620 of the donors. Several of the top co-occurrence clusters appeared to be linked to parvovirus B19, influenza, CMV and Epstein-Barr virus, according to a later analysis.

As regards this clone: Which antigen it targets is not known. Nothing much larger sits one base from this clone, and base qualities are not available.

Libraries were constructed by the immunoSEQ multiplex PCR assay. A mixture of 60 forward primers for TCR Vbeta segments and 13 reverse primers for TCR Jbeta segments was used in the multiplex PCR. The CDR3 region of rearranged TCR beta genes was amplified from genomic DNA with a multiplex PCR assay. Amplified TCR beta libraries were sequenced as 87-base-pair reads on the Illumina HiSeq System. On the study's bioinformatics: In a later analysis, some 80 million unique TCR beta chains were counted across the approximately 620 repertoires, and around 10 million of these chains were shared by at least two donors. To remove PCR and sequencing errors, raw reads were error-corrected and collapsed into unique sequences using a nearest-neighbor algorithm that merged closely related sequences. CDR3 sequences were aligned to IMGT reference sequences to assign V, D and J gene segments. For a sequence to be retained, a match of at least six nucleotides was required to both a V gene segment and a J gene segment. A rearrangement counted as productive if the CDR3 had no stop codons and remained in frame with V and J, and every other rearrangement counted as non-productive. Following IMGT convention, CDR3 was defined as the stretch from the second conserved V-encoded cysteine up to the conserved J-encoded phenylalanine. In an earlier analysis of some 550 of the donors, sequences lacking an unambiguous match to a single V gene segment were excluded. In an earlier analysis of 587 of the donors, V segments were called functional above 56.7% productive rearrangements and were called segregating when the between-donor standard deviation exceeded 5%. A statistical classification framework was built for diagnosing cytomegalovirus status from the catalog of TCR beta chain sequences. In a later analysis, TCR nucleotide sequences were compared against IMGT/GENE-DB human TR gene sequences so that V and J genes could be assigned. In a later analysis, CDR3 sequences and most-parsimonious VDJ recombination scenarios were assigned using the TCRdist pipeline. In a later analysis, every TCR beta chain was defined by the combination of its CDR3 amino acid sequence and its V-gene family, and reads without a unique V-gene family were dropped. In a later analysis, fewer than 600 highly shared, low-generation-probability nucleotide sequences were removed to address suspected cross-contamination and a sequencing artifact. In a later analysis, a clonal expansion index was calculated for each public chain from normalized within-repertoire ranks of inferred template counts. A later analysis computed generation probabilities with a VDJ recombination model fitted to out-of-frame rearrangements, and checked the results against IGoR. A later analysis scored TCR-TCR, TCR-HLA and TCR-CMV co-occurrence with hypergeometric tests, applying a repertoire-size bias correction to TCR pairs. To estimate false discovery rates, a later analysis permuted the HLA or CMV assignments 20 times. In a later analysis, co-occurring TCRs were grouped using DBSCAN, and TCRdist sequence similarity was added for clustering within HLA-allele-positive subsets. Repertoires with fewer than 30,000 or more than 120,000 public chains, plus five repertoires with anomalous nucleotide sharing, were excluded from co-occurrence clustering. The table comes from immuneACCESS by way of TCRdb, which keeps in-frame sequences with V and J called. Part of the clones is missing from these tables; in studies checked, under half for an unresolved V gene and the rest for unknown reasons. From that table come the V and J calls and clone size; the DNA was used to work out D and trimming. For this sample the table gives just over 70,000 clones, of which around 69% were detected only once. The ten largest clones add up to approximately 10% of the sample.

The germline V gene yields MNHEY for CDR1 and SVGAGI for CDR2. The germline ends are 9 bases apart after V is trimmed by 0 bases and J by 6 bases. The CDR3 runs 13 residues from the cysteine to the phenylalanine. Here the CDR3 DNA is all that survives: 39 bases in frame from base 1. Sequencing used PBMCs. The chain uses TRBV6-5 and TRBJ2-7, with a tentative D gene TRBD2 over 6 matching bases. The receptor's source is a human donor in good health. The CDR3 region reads CASSYSDGGEQYF. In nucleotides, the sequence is TGTGCCAGCAGTTACTCAGACGGGGGCGAGCAGTACTTC.